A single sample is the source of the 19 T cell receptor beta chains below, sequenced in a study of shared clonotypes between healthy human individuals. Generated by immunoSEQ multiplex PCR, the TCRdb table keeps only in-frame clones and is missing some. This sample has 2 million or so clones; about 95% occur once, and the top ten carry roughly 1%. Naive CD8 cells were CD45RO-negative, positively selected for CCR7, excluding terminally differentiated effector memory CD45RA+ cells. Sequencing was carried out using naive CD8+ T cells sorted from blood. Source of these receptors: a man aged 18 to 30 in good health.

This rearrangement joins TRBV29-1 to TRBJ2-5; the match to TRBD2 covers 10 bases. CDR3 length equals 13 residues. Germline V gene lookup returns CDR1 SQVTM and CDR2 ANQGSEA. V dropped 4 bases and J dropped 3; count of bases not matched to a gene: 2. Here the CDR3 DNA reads TGCAGCGTTGGACTAGCGGGTGAAGAGACCCAGTACTTC. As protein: CSVGLAGEETQYF.

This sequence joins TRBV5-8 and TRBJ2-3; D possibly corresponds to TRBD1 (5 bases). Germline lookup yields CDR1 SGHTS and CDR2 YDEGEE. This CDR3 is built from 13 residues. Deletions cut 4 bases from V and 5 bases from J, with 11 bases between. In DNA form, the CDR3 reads TGTGCCAGCAGCCTGACAGTTCTAGATACGCAGTATTTT. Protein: CASSLTVLDTQYF.

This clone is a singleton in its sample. CDR3 sequence reads: CASSILGVAEAFF. Here the CDR3 DNA reads TGTGCCAGTAGTATACTGGGGGTTGCTGAAGCTTTCTTT. The chain links TRBV19 to TRBJ1-1; the D gene is possibly TRBD1 (5 bases). The V end was cut by 2 bases, the J end by 6 bases, with 10 bases between. The CDR3 length is 13 residues. CDR1 and CDR2 from the germline V gene are LNHDA and SQIVND (reference sequence).

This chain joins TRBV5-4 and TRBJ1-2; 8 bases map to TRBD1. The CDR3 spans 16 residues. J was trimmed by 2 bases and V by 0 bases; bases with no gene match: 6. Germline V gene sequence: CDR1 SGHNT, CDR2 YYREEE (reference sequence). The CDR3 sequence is CASSLAGQEVNYGYTF. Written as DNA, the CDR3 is TGTGCCAGCAGCTTGGCGGGACAGGAAGTGAACTATGGCTACACCTTC.

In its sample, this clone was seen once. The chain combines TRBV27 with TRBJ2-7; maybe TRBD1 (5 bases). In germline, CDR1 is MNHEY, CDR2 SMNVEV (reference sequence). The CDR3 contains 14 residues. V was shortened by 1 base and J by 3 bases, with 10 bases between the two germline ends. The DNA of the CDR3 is TGTGCCAGCAGTTTATTTAGGGGTATCTACGAGCAGTACTTC. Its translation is CASSLFRGIYEQYF.

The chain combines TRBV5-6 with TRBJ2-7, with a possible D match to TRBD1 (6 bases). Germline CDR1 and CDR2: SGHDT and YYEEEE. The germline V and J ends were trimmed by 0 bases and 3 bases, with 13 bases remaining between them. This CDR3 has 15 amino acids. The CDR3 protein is CASSLEGVAGYEQYF. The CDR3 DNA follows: TGTGCCAGCAGCTTGGAGGGGGTAGCAGGCTACGAGCAGTACTTC.

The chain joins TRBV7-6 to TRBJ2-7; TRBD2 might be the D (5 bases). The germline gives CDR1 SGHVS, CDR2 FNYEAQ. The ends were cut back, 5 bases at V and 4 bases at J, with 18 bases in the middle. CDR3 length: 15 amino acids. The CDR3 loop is CASSPSGYGVYEQYF. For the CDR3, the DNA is TGTGCCAGCAGCCCTTCGGGGTACGGGGTTTACGAGCAGTACTTC.

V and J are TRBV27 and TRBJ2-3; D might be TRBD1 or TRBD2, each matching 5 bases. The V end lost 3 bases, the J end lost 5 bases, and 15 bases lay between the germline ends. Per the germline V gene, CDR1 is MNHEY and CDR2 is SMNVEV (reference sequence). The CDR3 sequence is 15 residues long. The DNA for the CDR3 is TGTGCCAGCAGTTTTCAAGGAGGCCAGGGAGATACGCAGTATTTT. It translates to CASSFQGGQGDTQYF.

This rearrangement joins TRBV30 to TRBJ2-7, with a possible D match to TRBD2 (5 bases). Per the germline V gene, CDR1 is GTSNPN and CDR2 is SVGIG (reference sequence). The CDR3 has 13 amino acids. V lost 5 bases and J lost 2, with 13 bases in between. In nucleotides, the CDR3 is TGTGCCTGGGGTGGCCGGGGAGCCTACGAGCAGTACTTC. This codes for CAWGGRGAYEQYF.

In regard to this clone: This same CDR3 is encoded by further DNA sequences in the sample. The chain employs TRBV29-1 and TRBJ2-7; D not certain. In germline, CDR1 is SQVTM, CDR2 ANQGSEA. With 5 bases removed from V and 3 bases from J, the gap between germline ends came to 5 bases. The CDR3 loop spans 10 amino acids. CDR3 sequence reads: CSVLGYEQYF. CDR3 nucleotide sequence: TGCAGCGTTCTGGGCTACGAGCAGTACTTC.

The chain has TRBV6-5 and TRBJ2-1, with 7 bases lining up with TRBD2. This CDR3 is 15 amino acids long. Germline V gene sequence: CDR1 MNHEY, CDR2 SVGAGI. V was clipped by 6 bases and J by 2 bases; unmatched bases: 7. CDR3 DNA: TGTGCCAGCAGAGCTAGCGGAGCAACCTACAATGAGCAGTTCTTC. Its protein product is CASRASGATYNEQFF.

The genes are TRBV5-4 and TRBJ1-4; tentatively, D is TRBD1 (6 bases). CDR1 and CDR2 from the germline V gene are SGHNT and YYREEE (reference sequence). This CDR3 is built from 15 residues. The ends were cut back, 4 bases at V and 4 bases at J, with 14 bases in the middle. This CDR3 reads CASSGGQTLNEKLFF. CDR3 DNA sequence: TGTGCCAGCAGCGGTGGACAGACCCTTAATGAAAAACTGTTTTTT.

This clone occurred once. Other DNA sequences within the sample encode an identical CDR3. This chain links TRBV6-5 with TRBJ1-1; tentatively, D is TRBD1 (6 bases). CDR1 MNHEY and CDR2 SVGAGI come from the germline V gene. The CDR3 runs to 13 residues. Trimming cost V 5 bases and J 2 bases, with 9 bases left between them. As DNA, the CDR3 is TGTGCCAGCAGTCTACAGGGTAACACTGAAGCTTTCTTT. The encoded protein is CASSLQGNTEAFF.

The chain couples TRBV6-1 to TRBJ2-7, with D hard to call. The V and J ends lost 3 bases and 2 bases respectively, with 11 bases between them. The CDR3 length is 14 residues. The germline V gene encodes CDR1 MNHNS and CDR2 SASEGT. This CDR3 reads CASSDVPETYEQYF. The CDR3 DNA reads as TGTGCCAGCAGTGACGTTCCGGAAACCTACGAGCAGTACTTC.

The CDR3 reads CASSHPTSGGVTDTQYF. The CDR3 DNA is TGCGCCAGCAGCCACCCGACTAGCGGGGGTGTGACAGATACGCAGTATTTT. The rearrangement uses TRBV4-3 and TRBJ2-3; 12 bases are a match to TRBD2. V dropped 3 bases and J dropped 3; count of bases not matched to a gene: 7. CDR3 length: 17 residues. Germline CDR1 is LGHNA and CDR2 is YSLEER.

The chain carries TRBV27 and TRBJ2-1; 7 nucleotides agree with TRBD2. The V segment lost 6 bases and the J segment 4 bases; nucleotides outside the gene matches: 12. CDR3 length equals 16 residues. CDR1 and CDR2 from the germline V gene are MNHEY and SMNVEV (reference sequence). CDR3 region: CASSLAGGRGYNEQFF. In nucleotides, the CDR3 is TGTGCCAGCAGCCTAGCCGGAGGGAGGGGTTACAATGAGCAGTTCTTC.

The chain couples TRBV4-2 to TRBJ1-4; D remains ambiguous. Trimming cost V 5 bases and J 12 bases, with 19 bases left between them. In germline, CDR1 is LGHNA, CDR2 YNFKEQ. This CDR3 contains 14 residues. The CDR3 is CASSLEVGSPQLFF. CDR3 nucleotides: TGTGCCAGCAGCTTAGAGGTTGGGTCTCCCCAACTGTTTTTT.

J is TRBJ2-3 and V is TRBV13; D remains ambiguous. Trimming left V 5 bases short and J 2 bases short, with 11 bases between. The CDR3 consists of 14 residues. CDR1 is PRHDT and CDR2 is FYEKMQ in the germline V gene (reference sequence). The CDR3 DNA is TGTGCCAGCAGCCCCCCAGGAAACACAGATACGCAGTATTTT. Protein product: CASSPPGNTDTQYF.

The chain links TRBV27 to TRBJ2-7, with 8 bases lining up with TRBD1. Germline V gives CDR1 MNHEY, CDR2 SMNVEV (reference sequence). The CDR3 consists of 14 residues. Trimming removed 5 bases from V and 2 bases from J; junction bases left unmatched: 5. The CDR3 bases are TGTGCCAGCAGTATCGGGACAGGAGCCTACGAGCAGTACTTC. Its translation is CASSIGTGAYEQYF.